What follows are 32 T cell receptor beta chains derived from one specimen sequenced in a study of cytomegalovirus exposure and HLA in healthy donors (dated by TCRdb to about 2017). Library construction relied on the immunoSEQ multiplex PCR assay. Entries here come from immuneACCESS through TCRdb and include only in-frame sequences with V and J called. Some clones fail to appear in such tables; in the studies checked, an unresolved V gene covers under half of the shortfall, and the cause of the remainder is unknown. This sample holds over 250,000 clones; 75% to 90% were observed only once. Of the sample, over 1% is held by the ten largest clones. The sample taken for sequencing was PBMCs. The receptors shown here come from a woman aged 25 to 39 in good health and CMV-seropositive.

This chain connects TRBV7-9 to TRBJ2-7; tentative D call: TRBD1 (6 bases). V gave up 5 bases and J gave up 1 base, with 12 bases separating them. Germline lookup yields CDR1 SEHNR and CDR2 FQNEAQ (reference sequence). The CDR3 runs 14 residues. The CDR3 DNA is TGTGCCAGCAGCCCCCGACAGGAATCCTACGAGCAGTACTTC. The encoded protein is CASSPRQESYEQYF. The complete variable domain, with remaining parts taken from reference TRBV7-9 and TRBJ2-7, reads DTGVSQNPRHKITKRGQNVTFRCDPISEHNRLYWYRQTLGQGPEFLTYFQNEAQLEKSRLLSDRFSAERPKGSFSTLEIQRTEQGDSAMYLCASSPRQESYEQYFGPGTRLTVT.

This rearrangement joins TRBV5-1 to TRBJ1-1, with TRBD1 as a possible D gene (5 bases). The germline V gene has CDR1 SGHRS and CDR2 YFSETQ. The germline V and J ends were trimmed by 0 bases and 4 bases, with 13 bases remaining between them. The length of the CDR3 is 15 residues. CDR3 residues: CASSLGPQAGTEAFF. Here the CDR3 DNA reads TGCGCCAGCAGCTTGGGACCACAGGCTGGCACTGAAGCTTTCTTT.

V and J are TRBV6-5 and TRBJ2-2; 8 bases agree with TRBD2. CDR3 length: 15 residues. Germline CDR1 reads MNHEY; CDR2 reads SVGAGI. Germline trimming cut 5 bases from V and 1 base from J; bases unmatched to any gene: 3. The CDR3 DNA follows: TGTGCCAGCAGTACGGGGGGGCGGAACACCGGGGAGCTGTTTTTT. Its protein is CASSTGGRNTGELFF.

The chain joins TRBV6-1 to TRBJ2-7; no firm D call. CDR1 is MNHNS and CDR2 is SASEGT in the germline V gene. This CDR3 spans 15 amino acids. Trimming left V 1 base short and J 0 bases short, with 10 bases between. The CDR3 is CASSEELSSSYEQYF. Written as DNA, the CDR3 is TGTGCCAGCAGTGAAGAGTTATCCTCCTCCTACGAGCAGTACTTC.

The chain employs TRBV4-3 and TRBJ1-2; possible D gene TRBD1, 6 bases. Germline V gene data show CDR1 as LGHNA and CDR2 as YSLEER. CDR3 length: 14 residues. The ends were cut back, 0 bases at V and 4 bases at J, with 9 bases in the middle. The CDR3 DNA sequence: TGCGCCAGCAGCCAAGATAGGGGGAGCTATGGCTACACCTTC. Translated, it gives CASSQDRGSYGYTF.

This clone has just a few counts. The gene calls are TRBV5-6 and TRBJ1-2; TRBD1 might be the D (6 bases). Trimming left V 3 bases short and J 7 bases short, with 10 bases between. The CDR3 spans 12 residues. The V gene's germline CDR1 is SGHDT and CDR2 YYEEEE. Here the CDR3 reads CASSSGTLGYTF. CDR3 DNA: TGTGCCAGCAGCTCCGGGACACTTGGCTACACCTTC.

The genes are TRBV18 and TRBJ2-7; D is possibly TRBD2 (6 bases). Germline V lookup: CDR1 KGHSH, CDR2 LQKENI. The CDR3 is made up of 15 amino acids. Trimming cost V 0 bases and J 2 bases, with 11 bases left between them. The CDR3 bases are TGTGCCAGCTCACCACCGTTCCGGGAGACCTACGAGCAGTACTTC. It translates to CASSPPFRETYEQYF.

This clone was seen more than once but under ten times. This rearrangement joins TRBV28 to TRBJ2-7, with 7 bases lining up with TRBD1. The CDR3 extends over 14 amino acids. The germline CDR1 and CDR2 sequences are MDHEN and SYDVKM. V shed 6 bases, J shed 2 bases, and the junction held 7 bases outside the gene matches. CDR3 loop: CASSFGQAAYEQYF. CDR3 nucleotide sequence: TGTGCCAGCAGCTTCGGACAGGCTGCCTACGAGCAGTACTTC.

The chain links TRBV7-2 to TRBJ1-5; D perhaps matches TRBD1 (6 bases). Trimming left V 6 bases short and J 4 bases short, with 16 bases between. Per the germline V gene, CDR1 is SGHTA and CDR2 is FQGNSA. CDR3 length equals 15 residues. The CDR3, as DNA: TGTGCCAGCAGAGTAACAGGACAGATTAATCAGCCCCAGCATTTT. Translation: CASRVTGQINQPQHF.

This clone was detected once. The J gene is TRBJ1-2, the V gene TRBV28; TRBD1 is a possible D gene (6 bases). Deletions cut 5 bases from V and 7 bases from J, with 23 bases between. Germline CDR1 reads MDHEN; CDR2 reads SYDVKM. The CDR3 is made up of 16 amino acids. The CDR3 region is CASSRAGTRGSSGYTF. In DNA, the CDR3 is TGTGCCAGCAGTAGAGCCGGGACCAGGGGCAGTTCTGGCTACACCTTC.

The chain is built from TRBV28 and TRBJ1-1; 7 bases agree with TRBD1. The CDR3 runs 15 residues. V lost 11 bases and J lost 1; bases outside the gene matches: 13. Germline assignment: CDR1 MDHEN and CDR2 SYDVKM. Here the CDR3 DNA reads TGTGCCGGTACCCAAATGGGGACAGCGAACACTGAAGCTTTCTTT. Translated, it gives CAGTQMGTANTEAFF.

This chain uses TRBV4-2 with TRBJ1-5; TRBD1 might be the D (6 bases). Germline values: CDR1 LGHNA, CDR2 YNFKEQ. This CDR3 has 16 amino acids. Trimming took off 1 base at V and 5 bases at J, with 15 bases between the two ends. The DNA of the CDR3 is TGTGCCAGCAGCCAAGGTGAGAGTAAGGGGGATCAGCCCCAGCATTTT. Protein sequence: CASSQGESKGDQPQHF.

The chain recombines TRBV5-1 with TRBJ2-5; 7 bases match TRBD2. The CDR3 has 14 amino acids. Germline CDR1 and CDR2: SGHRS and YFSETQ. The junction had 4 bases not matched to a gene; V was cut back by 0 bases and J by 5 bases. CDR3 nucleotides: TGCGCCAGCAGCTTGGCGGGAGGTTCGGAGACCCAGTACTTC. Protein product: CASSLAGGSETQYF. Together with reference TRBV5-1 and TRBJ2-5, the CDR3 gives the full variable domain: KAGVTQTPRYLIKTRGQQVTLSCSPISGHRSVSWYQQTPGQGLQFLFEYFSETQRNKGNFPGRFSGRQFSNSRSEMNVSTLELGDSALYLCASSLAGGSETQYFGPGTRLLVL.

The chain carries TRBV29-1 and TRBJ1-2, with D possibly being TRBD1 (5 bases). Trimming took 6 bases from V and 3 from J, leaving 11 bases between them. The CDR3 is 12 residues long. In germline, CDR1 is SQVTM, CDR2 ANQGSEA. The DNA for the CDR3 is TGCAGCGTCCTTCAGGGACACTATGGCTACACCTTC. Its translation: CSVLQGHYGYTF.

This chain links TRBV19 with TRBJ2-1, with D tentatively TRBD1 or TRBD2 (5 bases each). Germline V lookup: CDR1 LNHDA, CDR2 SQIVND (reference sequence). The CDR3 sequence is 15 residues long. V lost 6 bases, J lost 7 bases, and 19 bases lay in between. The CDR3 here is CASSTVLGEFNEQFF. The DNA of the CDR3 is TGTGCCAGTAGCACGGTACTAGGGGAGTTTAATGAGCAGTTCTTC.

V and J are TRBV27 and TRBJ2-1, with unresolved D. CDR1 and CDR2 (germline): MNHEY, SMNVEV (reference sequence). The CDR3 has 15 residues. Trimming took 2 bases from V and 6 from J, leaving 14 bases between them. DNA for the CDR3: TGTGCCAGCAGTTTAGGGCAGGTAAACCGCAATGAGCAGTTCTTC. This codes for CASSLGQVNRNEQFF.

The chain is built from TRBV6-1 and TRBJ2-3, with 11 bases aligning to TRBD2. V shed 1 base and J 5 bases; nucleotides not matched to a gene: 8. This CDR3 contains 17 residues. CDR1 MNHNS and CDR2 SASEGT come from the germline V gene. The CDR3 spells CASSEGELAGVGDTQYF. CDR3 DNA sequence: TGTGCCAGCAGTGAAGGGGAACTAGCGGGGGTTGGAGATACGCAGTATTTT.

This clone turned up a few times. This rearrangement joins TRBV29-1 to TRBJ1-1, with 8 bases identical to TRBD1. CDR3 size: 13 residues. Trimming removed 5 bases from V and 0 bases from J; junction bases left unmatched: 2. Germline-derived CDR1 and CDR2 are SQVTM and ANQGSEA. CDR3 residues: CSVRQGMNTEAFF. The CDR3, as DNA: TGCAGCGTTCGACAGGGGATGAACACTGAAGCTTTCTTT. The entire variable domain, with the rest obtained from reference TRBV29-1 and TRBJ1-1, is as follows: SAVISQKPSRDICQRGTSLTIQCQVDSQVTMMFWYRQQPGQSLTLIATANQGSEATYESGFVIDKFPISRPNLTFSTLTVSNMSPEDSSIYLCSVRQGMNTEAFFGQGTRLTVV.

V usage is TRBV25-1 and J usage is TRBJ2-5; 11 bases are shared with TRBD2. This CDR3 spans 17 amino acids. Unmatched junction bases numbered 8, after V lost 4 bases and J lost 1 base. Germline V CDR1 and CDR2: MGHDK, SYGVNS. In DNA, the CDR3 is TGTGCCAGCAGTGGGGCGAGGGGACTAGCGGTCCAAGAGACCCAGTACTTC. This gives the protein CASSGARGLAVQETQYF.

The chain carries TRBV4-3 and TRBJ2-7, with D tentatively TRBD2 (5 bases). Germline assignment: CDR1 LGHNA and CDR2 YSLEER. Trimming took off 1 base at V and 7 bases at J, with 17 bases between the two ends. The CDR3 runs 15 residues. This chain's CDR3 is CASSQGPLAGGEQYF. CDR3 DNA: TGCGCCAGCAGCCAAGGGCCTCTAGCTGGCGGGGAGCAGTACTTC.

V and J are TRBV29-1 and TRBJ2-2; 12 positions agree with TRBD2. This CDR3 spans 16 amino acids. V dropped 4 bases and J dropped 1; count of bases not matched to a gene: 4. The germline gives CDR1 SQVTM, CDR2 ANQGSEA. The CDR3 DNA follows: TGCAGCGTTGGTGGACTAGCGGGGATGAACACCGGGGAGCTGTTTTTT. Translation: CSVGGLAGMNTGELFF.

The CDR3, as DNA: TGTGCCAGCCAAAACGATCGGGGCGGCACAGATACGCAGTATTTT. This codes for CASQNDRGGTDTQYF. The chain is built from TRBV2 and TRBJ2-3; D may be TRBD1 or TRBD2 (5 bases each). This CDR3 has 15 residues. V lost 8 bases, J lost 1 base, and 16 bases lay in between. The germline V gene has CDR1 SNHLY and CDR2 FYNNEI.

The chain carries TRBV6-5 and TRBJ2-3, with 7 positions matching TRBD1. Trimming took 5 bases from V and 2 from J; bases not matched to a gene: 1. This CDR3 spans 13 amino acids. CDR1 and CDR2 (germline): MNHEY, SVGAGI. The CDR3 loop is CASSTGDTDTQYF. DNA of the CDR3: TGTGCCAGCAGTACAGGGGACACAGATACGCAGTATTTT.

The V gene is TRBV4-1, the J gene TRBJ1-1, with a weak D call TRBD1 (5 bases). This CDR3 has 14 amino acids. CDR1 MGHRA and CDR2 YSYEKL come from the germline V gene. The V end was cut by 5 bases, the J end by 2 bases, with 12 bases between. CDR3 nucleotides: TGCGCCAGCAGCACTTCTGACAGTAACACTGAAGCTTTCTTT. It encodes CASSTSDSNTEAFF.

This clone has a single count. V is TRBV5-1 and J is TRBJ2-1, with 9 nucleotides matching TRBD2. The ends lost 4 bases at V and 0 bases at J; junction bases unmatched: 2. Germline CDR1 reads SGHRS; CDR2 reads YFSETQ. The CDR3 loop spans 15 amino acids. The DNA of the CDR3 is TGCGCCAGCAGCCCGACTAGCGGCTCCTACAATGAGCAGTTCTTC. Its translation is CASSPTSGSYNEQFF.

V usage is TRBV2 and J usage is TRBJ1-1; TRBD1 matches 7 bases. The ends lost 8 bases at V and 5 bases at J; junction bases unmatched: 11. Germline CDR1 is SNHLY and CDR2 is FYNNEI. CDR3 size: 14 residues. The CDR3 DNA follows: TGTGCCAGCCCCGGGACAGCGGGTTGGACTGAAGCTTTCTTT. It specifies CASPGTAGWTEAFF. Supplemented by reference TRBV2 and TRBJ1-1, the full variable domain reads EPEVTQTPSHQVTQMGQEVILRCVPISNHLYFYWYRQILGQKVEFLVSFYNNEISEKSEIFDDQFSVERPDGSNFTLKIRSTKLEDSAMYFCASPGTAGWTEAFFGQGTRLTVV.

J is TRBJ1-2 and V is TRBV27; tentatively, D is TRBD1 (5 bases). Trimming took off 4 bases at V and 5 bases at J, with 14 bases between the two ends. Germline CDR1 reads MNHEY; CDR2 reads SMNVEV (reference sequence). The CDR3 spans 14 residues. The CDR3 DNA sequence: TGTGCCAGCAGTTCGACCCGGACATGGTATGGCTACACCTTC. Protein: CASSSTRTWYGYTF.

The rearrangement links TRBV13 to TRBJ1-2, with D perhaps TRBD1 (5 bases). The CDR3 is 18 amino acids. The germline V and J ends were trimmed by 6 bases and 3 bases, with 26 bases remaining between them. Germline CDR1 is PRHDT and CDR2 is FYEKMQ (reference sequence). CDR3 sequence: CASSSKTGARARDYGYTF. The CDR3 coding sequence is TGTGCCAGCAGTTCAAAGACTGGGGCTCGGGCAAGAGACTATGGCTACACCTTC.

Only a few counts were recorded for this clone. The chain's CDR3 is CASSLQGGEQFF. The CDR3 DNA is TGTGCCAGCAGCTTACAGGGAGGTGAGCAGTTCTTC. The V and J genes are TRBV7-6 and TRBJ2-1, with a tentative D call TRBD2 (6 bases). In germline, CDR1 is SGHVS, CDR2 FNYEAQ. This CDR3 spans 12 amino acids. The V gene lost 2 bases and the J gene lost 9 bases, with 8 bases spanning the gap.

The rearrangement uses TRBV4-1 and TRBJ1-2; D uncertain. V was trimmed by 1 base and J by 8 bases, leaving 17 bases between them. Germline CDR1 reads MGHRA; CDR2 reads YSYEKL. This CDR3 is built from 15 residues. The CDR3 reads CASSQVGTGVGGYTF. The CDR3 DNA reads TGCGCCAGCAGCCAAGTCGGTACGGGTGTGGGGGGCTACACCTTC.

The chain combines TRBV7-2 with TRBJ2-5, with D uncertain. V lost 5 bases and J 3 bases, leaving 13 bases between the germline ends. Germline-derived CDR1 and CDR2 are SGHTA and FQGNSA. The CDR3 length is 14 residues. In DNA form, the CDR3 reads TGTGCCAGCAGCCGACTGGGTCTGAAAGAGACCCAGTACTTC. This sequence encodes CASSRLGLKETQYF.

The CDR3 loop reads CASSLVASGRYEQYF. CDR3 coding DNA: TGCGCCAGCAGCTTGGTGGCTAGCGGGCGGTACGAGCAGTACTTC. V usage is TRBV5-1 and J usage is TRBJ2-7; 8 bases match TRBD2. CDR3 size: 15 residues. The germline V gene encodes CDR1 SGHRS and CDR2 YFSETQ. Unmatched junction bases numbered 6, after V lost 0 bases and J lost 4 bases. Full variable domain (remainder filled in from reference TRBV5-1 and TRBJ2-7): KAGVTQTPRYLIKTRGQQVTLSCSPISGHRSVSWYQQTPGQGLQFLFEYFSETQRNKGNFPGRFSGRQFSNSRSEMNVSTLELGDSALYLCASSLVASGRYEQYFGPGTRLTVT.